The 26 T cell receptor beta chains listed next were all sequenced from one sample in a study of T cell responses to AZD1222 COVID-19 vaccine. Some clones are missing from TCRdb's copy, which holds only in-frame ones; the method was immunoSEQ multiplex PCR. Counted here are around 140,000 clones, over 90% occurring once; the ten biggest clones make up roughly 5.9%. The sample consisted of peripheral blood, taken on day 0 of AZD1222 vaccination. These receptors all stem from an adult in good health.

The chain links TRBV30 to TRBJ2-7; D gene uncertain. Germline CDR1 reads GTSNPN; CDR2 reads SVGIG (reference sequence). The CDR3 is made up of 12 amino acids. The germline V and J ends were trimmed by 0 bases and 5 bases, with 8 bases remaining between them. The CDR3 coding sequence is TGTGCCTGGAGTGTCTATGGGAACGAGCAGTACTTC. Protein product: CAWSVYGNEQYF.

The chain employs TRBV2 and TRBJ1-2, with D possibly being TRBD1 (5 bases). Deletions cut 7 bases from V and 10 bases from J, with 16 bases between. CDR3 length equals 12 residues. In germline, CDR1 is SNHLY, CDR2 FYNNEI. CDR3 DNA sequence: TGTGCCAGCATCTCGGGACCAGGGACCTACACCTTC. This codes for CASISGPGTYTF. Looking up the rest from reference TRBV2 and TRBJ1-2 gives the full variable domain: EPEVTQTPSHQVTQMGQEVILRCVPISNHLYFYWYRQILGQKVEFLVSFYNNEISEKSEIFDDQFSVERPDGSNFTLKIRSTKLEDSAMYFCASISGPGTYTFGSGTRLTVV.

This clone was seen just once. The CDR3 sequence is CASSLAGETNQPQHF. CDR3 sequence (DNA): TGTGCCAGTAGTTTGGCAGGGGAGACCAATCAGCCCCAGCATTTT. The V call is TRBV19, the J call TRBJ1-5; possibly TRBD1 for D (6 bases). This CDR3 has 15 residues. Germline values: CDR1 LNHDA, CDR2 SQIVND (reference sequence). V shed 5 bases and J shed 3 bases, with 14 bases lying between them.

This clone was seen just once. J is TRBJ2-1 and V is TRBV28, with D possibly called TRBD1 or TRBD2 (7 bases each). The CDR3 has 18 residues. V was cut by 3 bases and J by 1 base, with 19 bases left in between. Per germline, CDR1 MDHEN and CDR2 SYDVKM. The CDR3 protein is CASSLGRAGGLSYNEQFF. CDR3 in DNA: TGTGCCAGCAGTTTGGGGAGGGCAGGGGGTTTGTCCTACAATGAGCAGTTCTTC. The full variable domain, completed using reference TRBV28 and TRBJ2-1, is DVKVTQSSRYLVKRTGEKVFLECVQDMDHENMFWYRQDPGLGLRLIYFSYDVKMKEKGDIPEGYSVSREKKERFSLILESASTNQTSMYLCASSLGRAGGLSYNEQFFGPGTRLTVL.

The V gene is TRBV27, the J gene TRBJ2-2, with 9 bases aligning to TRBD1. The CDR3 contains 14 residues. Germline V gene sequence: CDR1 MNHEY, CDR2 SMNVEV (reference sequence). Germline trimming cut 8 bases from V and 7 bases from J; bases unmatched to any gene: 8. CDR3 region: CASRWGQGIGELFF. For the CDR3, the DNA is TGTGCCAGCCGGTGGGGACAGGGTATCGGGGAGCTGTTTTTT.

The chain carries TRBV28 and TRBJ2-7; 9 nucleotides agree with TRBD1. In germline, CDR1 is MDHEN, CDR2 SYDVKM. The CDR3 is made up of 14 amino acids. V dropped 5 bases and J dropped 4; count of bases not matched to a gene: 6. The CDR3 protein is CASSRTGAPYEQYF. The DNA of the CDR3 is TGTGCCAGCAGTCGGACAGGGGCCCCATACGAGCAGTACTTC.

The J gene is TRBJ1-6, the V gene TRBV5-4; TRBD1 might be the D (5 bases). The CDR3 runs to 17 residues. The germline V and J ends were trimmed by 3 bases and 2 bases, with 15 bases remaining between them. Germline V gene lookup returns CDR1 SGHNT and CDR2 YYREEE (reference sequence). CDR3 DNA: TGTGCCAGCAGCTCTCAGGGTAGCGAAGCCTATAATTCACCCCTCCACTTT. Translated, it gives CASSSQGSEAYNSPLHF. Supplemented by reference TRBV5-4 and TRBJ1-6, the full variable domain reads ETGVTQSPTHLIKTRGQQVTLRCSSQSGHNTVSWYQQALGQGPQFIFQYYREEENGRGNFPPRFSGLQFPNYSSELNVNALELDDSALYLCASSSQGSEAYNSPLHFGNGTRLTVT.

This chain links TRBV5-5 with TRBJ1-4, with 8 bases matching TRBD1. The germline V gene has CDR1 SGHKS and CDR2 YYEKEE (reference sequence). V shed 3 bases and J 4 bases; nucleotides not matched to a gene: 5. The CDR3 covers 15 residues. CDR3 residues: CASSWGDRSNEKLFF. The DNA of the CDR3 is TGTGCCAGCAGCTGGGGGGACAGGAGTAATGAAAAACTGTTTTTT. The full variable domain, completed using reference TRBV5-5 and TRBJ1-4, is DAGVTQSPTHLIKTRGQQVTLRCSPISGHKSVSWYQQVLGQGPQFIFQYYEKEERGRGNFPDRFSARQFPNYSSELNVNALLLGDSALYLCASSWGDRSNEKLFFGSGTQLSVL.

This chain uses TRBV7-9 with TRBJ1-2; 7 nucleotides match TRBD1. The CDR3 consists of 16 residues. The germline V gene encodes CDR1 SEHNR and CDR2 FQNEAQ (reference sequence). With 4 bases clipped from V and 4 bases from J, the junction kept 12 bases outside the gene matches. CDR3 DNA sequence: TGTGCCAGCAGCTCCCCCCGGGACAGACTCTCCTATGGCTACACCTTC. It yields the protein CASSSPRDRLSYGYTF.

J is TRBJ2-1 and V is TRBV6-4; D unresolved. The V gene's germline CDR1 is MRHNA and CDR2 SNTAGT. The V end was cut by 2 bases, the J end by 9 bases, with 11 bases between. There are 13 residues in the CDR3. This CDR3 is CASSDRYAGEQFF. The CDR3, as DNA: TGTGCCAGCAGTGACAGGTACGCCGGTGAGCAGTTCTTC.

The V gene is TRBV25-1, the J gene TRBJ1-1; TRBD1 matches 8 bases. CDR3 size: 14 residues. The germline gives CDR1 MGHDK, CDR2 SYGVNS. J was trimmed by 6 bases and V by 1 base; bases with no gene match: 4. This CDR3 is CASSELETGAEAFF. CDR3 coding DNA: TGTGCCAGCAGTGAATTGGAGACAGGGGCTGAAGCTTTCTTT.

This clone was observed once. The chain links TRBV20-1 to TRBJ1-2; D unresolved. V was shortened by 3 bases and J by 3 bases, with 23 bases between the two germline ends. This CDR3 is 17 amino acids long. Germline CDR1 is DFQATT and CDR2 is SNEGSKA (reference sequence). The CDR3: CSASLWEEALNYYGYTF. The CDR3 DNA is TGCAGTGCTAGTTTGTGGGAAGAGGCCCTTAACTACTATGGCTACACCTTC.

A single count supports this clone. Here the CDR3 DNA reads TGTGCCAGCAGCTTAGTAGGTGGGAACTCTGGAAACACCATATATTTT. Its protein is CASSLVGGNSGNTIYF. The chain uses TRBV7-2 and TRBJ1-3; D remains unclear. This CDR3 region has 16 residues. V shed 1 base and J shed 0 bases, with 10 bases lying between them. CDR1 and CDR2 from the germline V gene are SGHTA and FQGNSA.

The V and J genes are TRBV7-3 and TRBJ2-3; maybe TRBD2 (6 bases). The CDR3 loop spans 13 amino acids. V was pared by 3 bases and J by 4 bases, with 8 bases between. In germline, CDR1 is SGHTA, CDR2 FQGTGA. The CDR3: CASSFGEADTQYF. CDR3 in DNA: TGTGCCAGCAGCTTCGGGGAGGCAGATACGCAGTATTTT.

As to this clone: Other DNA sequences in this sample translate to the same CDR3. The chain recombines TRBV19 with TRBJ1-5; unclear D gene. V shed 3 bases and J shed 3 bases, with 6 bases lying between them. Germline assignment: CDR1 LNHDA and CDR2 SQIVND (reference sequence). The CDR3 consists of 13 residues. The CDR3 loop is CASSIGVNQPQHF. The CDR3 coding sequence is TGTGCCAGTAGTATTGGGGTCAATCAGCCCCAGCATTTT.

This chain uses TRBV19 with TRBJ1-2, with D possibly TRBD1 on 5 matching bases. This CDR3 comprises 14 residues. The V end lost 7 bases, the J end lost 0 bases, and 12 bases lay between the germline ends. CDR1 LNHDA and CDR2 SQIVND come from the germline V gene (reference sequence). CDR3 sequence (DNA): TGTGCCAGTAAGGGACCGCAAGCTAACTATGGCTACACCTTC. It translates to CASKGPQANYGYTF.

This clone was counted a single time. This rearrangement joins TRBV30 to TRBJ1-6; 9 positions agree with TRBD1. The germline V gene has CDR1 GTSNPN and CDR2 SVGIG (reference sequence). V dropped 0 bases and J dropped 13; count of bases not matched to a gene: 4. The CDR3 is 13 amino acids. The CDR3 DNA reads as TGTGCCTGGAGTGTACGGGACAGGGTCCCCCTCCACTTT. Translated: CAWSVRDRVPLHF. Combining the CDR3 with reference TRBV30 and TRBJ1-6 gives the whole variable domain SQTIHQWPATLVQPVGSPLSLECTVEGTSNPNLYWYRQAAGRGLQLLFYSVGIGQISSEVPQNLSASRPQDRQFILSSKKLLLSDSGFYLCAWSVRDRVPLHFGNGTRLTVT.

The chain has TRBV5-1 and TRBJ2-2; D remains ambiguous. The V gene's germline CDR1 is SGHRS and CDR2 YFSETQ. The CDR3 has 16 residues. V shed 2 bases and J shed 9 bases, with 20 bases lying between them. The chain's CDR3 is CASSFGRSGRARELFF. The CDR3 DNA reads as TGCGCCAGCAGCTTCGGACGTAGTGGGCGTGCACGGGAGCTGTTTTTT.

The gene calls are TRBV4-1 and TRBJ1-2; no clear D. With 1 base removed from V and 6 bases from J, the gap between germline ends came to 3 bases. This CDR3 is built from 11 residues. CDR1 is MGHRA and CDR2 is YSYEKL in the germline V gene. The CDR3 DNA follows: TGCGCCAGCAGCCAAGGAGATGGCTACACCTTC. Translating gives CASSQGDGYTF.

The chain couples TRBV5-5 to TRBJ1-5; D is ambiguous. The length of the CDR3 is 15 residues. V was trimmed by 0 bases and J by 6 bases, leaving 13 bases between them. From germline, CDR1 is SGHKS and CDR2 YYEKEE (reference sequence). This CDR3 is CASSLAAWGGQPQHF. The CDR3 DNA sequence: TGTGCCAGCAGCTTGGCCGCGTGGGGAGGTCAGCCCCAGCATTTT.

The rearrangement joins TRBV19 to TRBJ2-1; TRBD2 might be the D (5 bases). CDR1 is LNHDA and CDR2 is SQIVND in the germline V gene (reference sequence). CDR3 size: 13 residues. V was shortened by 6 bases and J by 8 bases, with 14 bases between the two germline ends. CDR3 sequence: CASSDFGRDEQFF. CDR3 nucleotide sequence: TGTGCCAGTAGCGATTTCGGGCGGGATGAGCAGTTCTTC.

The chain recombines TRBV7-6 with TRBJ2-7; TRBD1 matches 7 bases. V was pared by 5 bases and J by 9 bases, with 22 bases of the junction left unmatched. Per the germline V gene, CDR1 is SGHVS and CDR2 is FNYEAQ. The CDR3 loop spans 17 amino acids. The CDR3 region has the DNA TGTGCCAGCAGCCCTAAGGGGGCCACAGTGGGGCCGAATGTGCAGTACTTC. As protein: CASSPKGATVGPNVQYF.

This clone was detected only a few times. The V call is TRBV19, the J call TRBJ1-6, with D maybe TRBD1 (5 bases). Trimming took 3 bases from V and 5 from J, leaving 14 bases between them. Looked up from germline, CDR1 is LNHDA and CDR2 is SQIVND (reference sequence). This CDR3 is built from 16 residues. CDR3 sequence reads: CASSIRTGTNNSPLHF. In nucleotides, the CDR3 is TGTGCCAGTAGTATCCGAACCGGGACCAATAATTCACCCCTCCACTTT.

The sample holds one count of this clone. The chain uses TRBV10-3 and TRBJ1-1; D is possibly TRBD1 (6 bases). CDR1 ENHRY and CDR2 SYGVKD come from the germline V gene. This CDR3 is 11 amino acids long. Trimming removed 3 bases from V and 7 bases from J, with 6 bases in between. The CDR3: CAISEGGEAFF. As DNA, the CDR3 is TGTGCCATCAGTGAAGGGGGTGAAGCTTTCTTT.

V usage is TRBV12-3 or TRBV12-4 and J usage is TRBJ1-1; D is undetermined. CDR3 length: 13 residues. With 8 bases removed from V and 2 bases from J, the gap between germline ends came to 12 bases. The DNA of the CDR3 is TGTGCCAGCTCCCTGGGCTTTAACACTGAAGCTTTCTTT. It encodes CASSLGFNTEAFF.

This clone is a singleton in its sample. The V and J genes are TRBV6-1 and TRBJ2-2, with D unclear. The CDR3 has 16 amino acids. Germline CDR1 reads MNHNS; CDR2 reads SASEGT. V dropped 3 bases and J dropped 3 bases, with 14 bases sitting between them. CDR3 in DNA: TGTGCCAGCAGTGATATAGGCGCCGCGGACACCGGGGAGCTGTTTTTT. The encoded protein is CASSDIGAADTGELFF.